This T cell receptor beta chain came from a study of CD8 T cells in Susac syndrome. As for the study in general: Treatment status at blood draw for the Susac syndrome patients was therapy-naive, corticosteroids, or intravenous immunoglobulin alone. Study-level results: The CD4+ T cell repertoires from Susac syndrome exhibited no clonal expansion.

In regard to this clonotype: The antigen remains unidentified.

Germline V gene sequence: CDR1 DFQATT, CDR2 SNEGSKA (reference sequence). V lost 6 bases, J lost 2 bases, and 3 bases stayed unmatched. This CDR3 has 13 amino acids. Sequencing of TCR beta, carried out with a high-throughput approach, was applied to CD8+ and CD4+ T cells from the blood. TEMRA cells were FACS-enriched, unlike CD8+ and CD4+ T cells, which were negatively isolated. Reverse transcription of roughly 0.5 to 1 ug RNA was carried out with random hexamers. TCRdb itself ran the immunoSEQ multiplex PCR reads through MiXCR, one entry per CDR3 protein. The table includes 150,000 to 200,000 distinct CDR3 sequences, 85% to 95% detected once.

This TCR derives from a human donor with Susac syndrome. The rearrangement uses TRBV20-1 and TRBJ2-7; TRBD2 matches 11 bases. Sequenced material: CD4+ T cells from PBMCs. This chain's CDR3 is CSALAGGPYEQYF. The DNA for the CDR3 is TGCAGTGCATTAGCGGGGGGGCCCTACGAGCAGTACTTC.